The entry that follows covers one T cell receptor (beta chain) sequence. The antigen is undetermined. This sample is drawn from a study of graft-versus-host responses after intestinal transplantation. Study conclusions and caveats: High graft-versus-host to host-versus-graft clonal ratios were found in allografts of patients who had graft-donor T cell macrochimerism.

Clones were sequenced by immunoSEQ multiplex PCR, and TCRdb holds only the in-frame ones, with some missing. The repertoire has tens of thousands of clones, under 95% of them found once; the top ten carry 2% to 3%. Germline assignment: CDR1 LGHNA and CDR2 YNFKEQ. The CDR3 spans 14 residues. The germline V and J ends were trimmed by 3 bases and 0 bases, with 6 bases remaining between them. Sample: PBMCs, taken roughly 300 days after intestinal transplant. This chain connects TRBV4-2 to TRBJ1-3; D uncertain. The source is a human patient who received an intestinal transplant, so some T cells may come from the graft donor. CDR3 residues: CASSQVSSGNTIYF. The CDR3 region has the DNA TGTGCCAGCAGCCAGGTCAGCTCTGGAAACACCATATATTTT.